This record covers a single T cell receptor (beta chain). V gave up 5 bases and J gave up 9 bases; unmatched junction bases: 7. This CDR3 has 14 residues. Germline V gene sequence: CDR1 PRHDT, CDR2 FYEKMQ (reference sequence). These data originate in a study of T cell repertoires in cytomegalovirus infection. Study-wide background: Matching HLA type and CMV infection were both indicated by public TCR beta signatures.

TCRdb re-analysed the reads in MiXCR, keeping a single row per CDR3 protein. The repertoire has roughly 630,000 distinct CDR3 sequences, around 24% of them found once; the top ten carry 7% to 9%. This receptor was taken from a human donor in good health (CMV status not recorded). Some clones in this sample may be carry-over from other donors' samples. V is TRBV13 and J is TRBJ1-6; 7 bases are a match to TRBD1. Material: CD8+ T cells from PBMCs. The CDR3 protein is CASSPDRVGSPLHF. The CDR3 nucleotides are TGTGCCAGCAGCCCCGACAGGGTCGGTTCACCCCTCCACTTT.